The sequence of this T cell receptor beta chain was determined in a study of beta chain features in type 1 diabetes. Germline V gene data show CDR1 as SGHAT and CDR2 as FQNNGV. Trimming cost V 6 bases and J 12 bases, with 15 bases left between them. The CDR3 consists of 12 residues. Of the isolated RNA, all was reverse transcribed, and so the sequenced material was expressed TCRB transcripts. Profiled with immunoSEQ multiplex PCR; TCRdb holds only in-frame clones, not every one. The table has 450,000 to 550,000 clones, 30% seen once. This clonotype was sampled from a man younger than 35 in good health. The sample taken for sequencing was naive CD4+ T cells from blood. V usage is TRBV11-2 and J usage is TRBJ2-1, with D possibly matching TRBD2 (6 bases). CDR3 sequence (DNA): TGTGCCAGCAGACGGGCGGGACTGGGGCAGTTCTTC. Translation gives CASRRAGLGQFF.